Below, 18 T cell receptor beta chains from the same sample are listed, as sequenced in a study of T cell repertoires in cytomegalovirus infection. TCRdb recomputed calls from the reads with MiXCR, one row per CDR3 protein. The data hold about a million distinct CDR3 sequences, with 30% to 40% observed a single time. For these receptors, no antigen is known. The sample consisted of cultured CD8+ T cells from PBMCs, taken from culture after CMV antigen stimulation. All receptors derive from a human donor in good health (CMV status not recorded). Some clones in this sample may be carry-over from other donors' samples.

There are a few counts of this clonotype. The V gene is TRBV25-1, the J gene TRBJ2-1, with D perhaps TRBD1 or TRBD2 (5 bases each). The CDR3 is 17 amino acids. The V gene's germline CDR1 is MGHDK and CDR2 SYGVNS. The V gene lost 6 bases and the J gene lost 5 bases, with 23 bases spanning the gap. DNA for the CDR3: TGTGCCAGCAGCCCTACGGACGGGACGGCCTTCGACAATGAGCAGTTCTTC. It translates to CASSPTDGTAFDNEQFF.

The genes are TRBV14 and TRBJ2-1; TRBD2 is a possible D gene (5 bases). The germline V gene encodes CDR1 SGHDN and CDR2 FVKESK. Trimming removed 1 base at V and 7 bases at J, with 11 bases between. There are 14 residues in the CDR3. In DNA form, the CDR3 reads TGTGCCAGCAGCCAAGTGGAGGCTAGAAATGAGCAGTTCTTC. The encoded protein is CASSQVEARNEQFF.

For this clonotype: This clone may be a read error of a much larger clone one base away. The V gene is TRBV6-1, the J gene TRBJ1-5; 7 bases agree with TRBD1. Germline V gives CDR1 MNHNS, CDR2 SASEGT. The CDR3 spans 15 residues. The CDR3 DNA follows: TGTACCAGCAGTACAGGGGACGGTAGCAATCAGCCCCAGCATTTT. It translates to CTSSTGDGSNQPQHF.

The genes are TRBV27 and TRBJ2-1, with 9 bases that match TRBD1. The CDR3 is 15 residues long. Germline V gene sequence: CDR1 MNHEY, CDR2 SMNVEV (reference sequence). Trimming removed 5 bases from V and 3 bases from J; junction bases left unmatched: 5. CDR3 coding DNA: TGTGCCAGCAGTCCTCTGACAGGGGGCTACAATGAGCAGTTCTTC. Amino acids: CASSPLTGGYNEQFF.

The rearrangement links TRBV7-9 to TRBJ1-4; no clear D gene. There are 14 residues in the CDR3. Trimming shortened V by 6 bases and J by 6 bases, and 14 bases separated the two germline ends. CDR1 is SEHNR, CDR2 FQNEAQ, per germline (reference sequence). The CDR3 reads CASSPRRADEKLFF. The CDR3, as DNA: TGTGCCAGCAGTCCGAGGAGGGCTGATGAAAAACTGTTTTTT.

The rearrangement joins TRBV7-8 to TRBJ2-7, with D possibly being TRBD1 or TRBD2 (5 bases each). Germline V gives CDR1 SGHVS, CDR2 FQNEAQ. This CDR3 has 15 residues. V was clipped by 0 bases and J by 4 bases, with 13 bases between them. CDR3: CASSLAPGTSYEQYV. CDR3 nucleotide sequence: TGTGCCAGCAGCTTAGCCCCCGGGACGAGTTACGAGCAGTACGTC.

This clonotype has a handful of counts. The DNA of the CDR3 is TGTGCCAGCAGCACTCGAGGGACAGGGGGCCGTGAAAAACTGTTTTTT. Translated: CASSTRGTGGREKLFF. The chain combines TRBV9 with TRBJ1-4, with 12 bases aligning to TRBD1. This CDR3 region has 16 residues. CDR1 is SGDLS, CDR2 YYNGEE, per germline. Losses at the gene ends were 4 bases for V and 7 bases for J; bases not matched to a gene: 8.

This rearrangement joins TRBV18 to TRBJ1-2, with D unclear. Trimming cost V 3 bases and J 4 bases, with 12 bases left between them. The CDR3 runs 14 residues. Germline CDR1 is KGHSH and CDR2 is LQKENI. CDR3 loop: CASSPLSNSYGYTF. The CDR3 DNA reads TGTGCCAGCTCACCTTTATCGAACAGCTATGGCTACACCTTC.

This clonotype was detected a few times. This rearrangement joins TRBV12-3 or TRBV12-4 to TRBJ2-7; D is undetermined. CDR3 length: 14 amino acids. The V end lost 2 bases, the J end lost 7 bases, and 15 bases lay between the germline ends. DNA for the CDR3: TGTGCCAGCAGTTTAATTAAGCGTCCGGATGAGCAGTACTTC. Translated, it gives CASSLIKRPDEQYF.

The V and J genes are TRBV7-6 and TRBJ2-7; D is uncertain. Trimming removed 5 bases from V and 1 base from J, with 12 bases in between. In germline, CDR1 is SGHVS, CDR2 FNYEAQ. This CDR3 is built from 14 residues. Here the CDR3 DNA reads TGTGCCAGCAGCCCAGGCCCTGGGTCCTACGAGCAGTACTTC. Encoded protein: CASSPGPGSYEQYF. Full variable domain (missing parts from reference TRBV7-6 and TRBJ2-7): GAGVSQSPRYKVTKRGQDVALRCDPISGHVSLYWYRQALGQGPEFLTYFNYEAQQDKSGLPNDRFSAERPEGSISTLTIQRTEQRDSAMYRCASSPGPGSYEQYFGPGTRLTVT.

The gene calls are TRBV4-3 and TRBJ2-1, with D tentatively TRBD1 (5 bases). Per germline, CDR1 LGHNA and CDR2 YSLEER. V lost 5 bases to trimming and J lost 2 bases, with 16 bases between them. The CDR3 is made up of 16 amino acids. The CDR3 sequence is CASSADHRTTYNEQFF. The CDR3 region has the DNA TGCGCCAGCAGCGCCGACCACAGGACAACCTACAATGAGCAGTTCTTC.

This clonotype was counted a few times. The V and J genes are TRBV12-5 and TRBJ1-1, with D possibly being TRBD1 (6 bases). The germline V gene has CDR1 LGHNT and CDR2 FRNRAP. Trimming took 0 bases from V and 3 from J, leaving 14 bases between them. The CDR3 covers 16 residues. The CDR3 spells CASGLVSHREDTEAFF. The CDR3 DNA follows: TGTGCTAGTGGTTTGGTGAGCCACAGGGAGGACACTGAAGCTTTCTTT. Complete variable domain (other parts from reference TRBV12-5 and TRBJ1-1): DARVTQTPRHKVTEMGQEVTMRCQPILGHNTVFWYRQTMMQGLELLAYFRNRAPLDDSGMPKDRFSAEMPDATLATLKIQPSEPRDSAVYFCASGLVSHREDTEAFFGQGTRLTVV.

This clonotype showed up many times. The chain uses TRBV6-4 and TRBJ2-1, with 15 bases aligning to TRBD2. CDR3 length equals 15 residues. Looked up from germline, CDR1 is MRHNA and CDR2 is SNTAGT. V shed 6 bases and J 8 bases; nucleotides not matched to a gene: 5. The CDR3 loop reads CASSMGTSGGHEQFF. DNA for the CDR3: TGTGCCAGCAGCATGGGGACTAGCGGGGGGCATGAGCAGTTCTTC.

The CDR3 region has the DNA TGTGCCAGCAGTTTCGCCGGAGAGCAGTTCTTC. Translating gives CASSFAGEQFF. The chain employs TRBV27 and TRBJ2-1; D call uncertain. The V end lost 3 bases, the J end lost 10 bases, and 7 bases lay between the germline ends. CDR1 and CDR2 from the germline V gene are MNHEY and SMNVEV (reference sequence). The CDR3 is 11 amino acids.

The chain carries TRBV6-2 or TRBV6-3 and TRBJ2-1, with D unclear. CDR1 MNHEY and CDR2 SVGEGT come from the germline V gene. The CDR3 is made up of 17 amino acids. The germline V and J ends were trimmed by 5 bases and 0 bases, with 17 bases remaining between them. Here the CDR3 reads CASSPLGRASSYNEQFF. The CDR3 region has the DNA TGTGCCAGCAGTCCCCTTGGACGGGCTAGCTCCTACAATGAGCAGTTCTTC.

This clonotype was recorded at least ten times. The chain carries TRBV7-2 and TRBJ2-7; 11 bases map to TRBD2. This CDR3 is built from 15 residues. Trimming removed 5 bases from V and 4 bases from J; junction bases left unmatched: 7. Per the germline V gene, CDR1 is SGHTA and CDR2 is FQGNSA. In DNA form, the CDR3 reads TGTGCCAGCAGCGAGACTAGCGGGGCTGCATACGAGCAGTACTTC. This gives the protein CASSETSGAAYEQYF.

The chain recombines TRBV27 with TRBJ2-3; D is uncertain. This CDR3 region has 12 residues. Germline V gene lookup returns CDR1 MNHEY and CDR2 SMNVEV (reference sequence). The V end was cut by 7 bases, the J end by 0 bases, with 5 bases between. The CDR3 region has the DNA TGTGCCAGCAAGAAAAGCACAGATACGCAGTATTTT. Encoded protein: CASKKSTDTQYF.

This clonotype was counted between two and nine times. CDR3 nucleotides: TGTGCCAGCAGTGAAGCATACAGGGGGCCTCAGCCCCAGCATTTT. It encodes CASSEAYRGPQPQHF. This sequence joins TRBV6-1 and TRBJ1-5; TRBD1 matches at 9 bases. V lost 0 bases and J lost 6; bases outside the gene matches: 3. The CDR3 has 15 residues. Germline loops: CDR1 MNHNS, CDR2 SASEGT.